The 32 T cell receptor beta chains presented below share a single source sample, sequenced in a study of OX40 agonist ivuxolimab in advanced cancers. Only in-frame clones appear in the TCRdb table, and some are missing; sequencing was by immunoSEQ multiplex PCR. The repertoire holds some 44,000 clones, with about 86% as singletons. This material consisted of CD4+ or CD8+ T cells sorted from blood, taken in a trial of the OX40 agonist ivuxolimab. The receptors were gathered from an adult with an advanced solid tumor such as melanoma, head and neck, liver or kidney cancer.

The chain joins TRBV5-1 to TRBJ2-2; D gene uncertain. The CDR3 spans 15 residues. The V gene lost 6 bases and the J gene lost 4 bases, with 16 bases spanning the gap. CDR1 is SGHRS and CDR2 is YFSETQ in the germline V gene. The CDR3 region has the DNA TGCGCCAGCACCCTGGACCTGCCCCCCACCGGGGAGCTGTTTTTT. Protein: CASTLDLPPTGELFF.

V gene TRBV4-3 combines with J gene TRBJ2-2; 9 bases match TRBD2. There are 18 residues in the CDR3. Germline CDR1 LGHNA, CDR2 YSLEER. Trimming at V came to 0 bases and at J to 4 bases, leaving 9 bases not matched to a gene. This CDR3 is CASSQDSALAGSTGELFF. The CDR3 DNA reads TGCGCCAGCAGCCAAGATTCGGCGCTAGCGGGGAGCACCGGGGAGCTGTTTTTT.

V gene TRBV4-3 combines with J gene TRBJ1-1; D ambiguous. V lost 2 bases and J lost 0, with 10 bases in between. CDR3 length: 15 residues. Germline values: CDR1 LGHNA, CDR2 YSLEER. The chain's CDR3 is CASSQIGQMNTEAFF. Here the CDR3 DNA reads TGCGCCAGCAGCCAAATCGGGCAGATGAACACTGAAGCTTTCTTT.

This chain links TRBV5-8 with TRBJ1-2; possibly TRBD1 for D (5 bases). This CDR3 contains 13 residues. Trimming pared 2 bases from V and 8 bases from J, leaving 13 bases between. Germline V gene data show CDR1 as SGHTS and CDR2 as YDEGEE. CDR3 nucleotides: TGTGCCAGCAGCTTCTGGCAGGGCGACGGCTACACCTTC. Its protein product is CASSFWQGDGYTF.

The chain is built from TRBV6-5 and TRBJ2-7; D perhaps matches TRBD1 (5 bases). The CDR3 has 15 amino acids. CDR1 MNHEY and CDR2 SVGAGI come from the germline V gene. V lost 6 bases and J lost 3, with 18 bases in between. The CDR3, as DNA: TGTGCCAGCAGCCACCCCGCCCAGGGAAACTACGAGCAGTACTTC. The encoded protein is CASSHPAQGNYEQYF.

The rearrangement uses TRBV27 and TRBJ1-2; D unclear. Germline-derived CDR1 and CDR2 are MNHEY and SMNVEV (reference sequence). Trimming took 5 bases from V and 5 from J, leaving 12 bases between them. The CDR3 length is 13 residues. CDR3 loop: CASSPWTEYGYTF. As DNA, the CDR3 is TGTGCCAGCAGTCCATGGACGGAATATGGCTACACCTTC.

The chain is built from TRBV2 and TRBJ1-1; perhaps TRBD1 as D (6 bases). V lost 2 bases to trimming and J lost 6 bases, with 10 bases between them. Germline CDR1 is SNHLY and CDR2 is FYNNEI. The CDR3 is 13 amino acids. The CDR3 reads CASSEMGAPEAFF. CDR3 nucleotides: TGTGCCAGCAGTGAAATGGGGGCCCCTGAAGCTTTCTTT.

V usage is TRBV13 and J usage is TRBJ1-1; a weak D match, TRBD1 (6 bases). V was trimmed by 5 bases and J by 11 bases, leaving 12 bases between them. Germline assignment: CDR1 PRHDT and CDR2 FYEKMQ (reference sequence). This CDR3 is built from 11 residues. CDR3: CASSPQGGAFF. The CDR3 region has the DNA TGTGCCAGCAGCCCACAGGGAGGTGCTTTCTTT.

The chain combines TRBV5-6 with TRBJ1-2; D call uncertain. The V end lost 4 bases, the J end lost 4 bases, and 17 bases lay between the germline ends. The CDR3 covers 15 residues. Germline V gene sequence: CDR1 SGHDT, CDR2 YYEEEE. CDR3 coding DNA: TGTGCCAGCAGCGGACCACCGGGATTTCTCTATGGCTACACCTTC. This codes for CASSGPPGFLYGYTF.

J is TRBJ1-4 and V is TRBV9, with 8 bases that match TRBD1. V lost 4 bases and J lost 8; bases outside the gene matches: 13. Germline V lookup: CDR1 SGDLS, CDR2 YYNGEE. The CDR3 totals 16 residues. In DNA form, the CDR3 reads TGTGCCAGCAGCCACTCGACAGGGGCTCTGGGGGAAAAACTGTTTTTT. Encoded protein: CASSHSTGALGEKLFF.

The V call is TRBV11-2, the J call TRBJ2-5; D is perhaps TRBD2 (5 bases). Germline loops: CDR1 SGHAT, CDR2 FQNNGV. The CDR3 length is 13 residues. V was trimmed by 2 bases and J by 3 bases, leaving 7 bases between them. The CDR3 DNA sequence: TGTGCCAGCAGCTTAATCGGGGAAGAGACCCAGTACTTC. As protein: CASSLIGEETQYF.

The chain links TRBV10-3 to TRBJ1-2; no clear D. Germline CDR1 is ENHRY and CDR2 is SYGVKD. Trimming pared 0 bases from V and 2 bases from J, leaving 10 bases between. This CDR3 contains 15 residues. CDR3 region: CAISESFDGNYGYTF. In nucleotides, the CDR3 is TGTGCCATCAGTGAGTCTTTTGACGGCAACTATGGCTACACCTTC.

Turning to this clone: It may be a read error: a sequence one base away is much more abundant. Other DNA sequences in this sample translate to the same CDR3. CDR3 bases: TGTGCCAGCAGCTTAGTTTTGAACACCGGGGAGCTGTTTTTT. Protein product: CASSLVLNTGELFF. The V gene is TRBV7-9, the J gene TRBJ2-2; no clear D. The V gene lost 1 base and the J gene lost 1 base, with 4 bases spanning the gap. This CDR3 is 14 amino acids long. CDR1 is SEHNR, CDR2 FQNEAQ, per germline (reference sequence).

This chain connects TRBV19 to TRBJ1-1; TRBD1 is a possible D gene (5 bases). The germline V and J ends were trimmed by 3 bases and 5 bases, with 13 bases remaining between them. The CDR3 has 14 residues. The germline V gene encodes CDR1 LNHDA and CDR2 SQIVND (reference sequence). The CDR3 reads CASSIVGVDTEAFF. The CDR3 region has the DNA TGTGCCAGTAGTATCGTAGGGGTGGATACTGAAGCTTTCTTT.

V and J are TRBV6-5 and TRBJ1-2; D is unclear. Germline CDR1 is MNHEY and CDR2 is SVGAGI. V shed 4 bases and J shed 7 bases, with 13 bases lying between them. This CDR3 contains 13 residues. The CDR3 protein is CASSSLGPFGYTF. CDR3 coding DNA: TGTGCCAGCAGTTCACTAGGGCCTTTTGGCTACACCTTC.

This chain joins TRBV5-1 and TRBJ1-1, with no clear D. CDR1 and CDR2 (germline): SGHRS, YFSETQ. The length of the CDR3 is 13 residues. Deletions cut 6 bases from V and 2 bases from J, with 11 bases between. The CDR3 loop reads CASTEFSNTEAFF. CDR3 nucleotide sequence: TGCGCCAGCACTGAGTTTTCCAACACTGAAGCTTTCTTT.

The chain joins TRBV11-3 to TRBJ2-1, with 8 positions matching TRBD2. The CDR3 has 15 residues. Germline assignment: CDR1 SGHNT and CDR2 YENEEA. V lost 1 base and J lost 2; bases outside the gene matches: 1. CDR3 loop: CASSLAGGPYNEQFF. The CDR3 nucleotides read TGTGCCAGCAGCTTAGCGGGGGGGCCCTACAATGAGCAGTTCTTC.

CDR3 protein: CASSLGGQGNQPQHF. CDR3 nucleotide sequence: TGTGCCAGCAGCTTAGGGGGACAGGGAAATCAGCCCCAGCATTTT. This chain links TRBV7-8 with TRBJ1-5; 9 bases align to TRBD1. Germline CDR1 reads SGHVS; CDR2 reads FQNEAQ. V dropped 1 base and J dropped 4; count of bases not matched to a gene: 2. The CDR3 is 15 residues long.

This clone was seen a single time. The CDR3 DNA follows: TGCGCCAGCAGTGAGTCATCCCAGGGATGGGCTGAAGCTTTCTTT. Amino acid sequence: CASSESSQGWAEAFF. V gene TRBV10-1 combines with J gene TRBJ1-1; D possibly corresponds to TRBD1 (5 bases). Germline values: CDR1 WNHNN, CDR2 SYGVQD (reference sequence). V was cut by 0 bases and J by 6 bases, with 14 bases left in between. This CDR3 has 15 residues.

The chain links TRBV6-5 to TRBJ2-7; TRBD2 agrees at 9 bases. CDR3 length equals 14 residues. Per germline, CDR1 MNHEY and CDR2 SVGAGI. With 5 bases clipped from V and 4 bases from J, the junction kept 6 bases outside the gene matches. CDR3 in amino acids: CASSPLSGGYEQYF. DNA for the CDR3: TGTGCCAGCAGTCCCCTCAGCGGGGGGTACGAGCAGTACTTC.

This rearrangement joins TRBV5-1 to TRBJ1-2; 9 bases agree with TRBD1. There are 15 residues in the CDR3. Unmatched junction bases numbered 10, after V lost 3 bases and J lost 7 bases. CDR1 and CDR2 from the germline V gene are SGHRS and YFSETQ. For the CDR3, the DNA is TGCGCCAGCAGCTACCCGACAGGGGGTACGGGTGGCTACACCTTC. It specifies CASSYPTGGTGGYTF.

The chain carries TRBV27 and TRBJ1-3, with D hard to call. This CDR3 has 13 amino acids. CDR1 MNHEY and CDR2 SMNVEV come from the germline V gene (reference sequence). Trimming shortened V by 5 bases and J by 0 bases, and 5 bases separated the two germline ends. This chain's CDR3 is CASSANSGNTIYF. CDR3 DNA: TGTGCCAGCAGTGCAAACTCTGGAAACACCATATATTTT.

This clone came up once. The rearrangement joins TRBV5-5 to TRBJ2-4; D not certain. V lost 0 bases and J lost 6, with 7 bases in between. CDR1 and CDR2 from the germline V gene are SGHKS and YYEKEE (reference sequence). The CDR3 contains 13 residues. Here the CDR3 DNA reads TGTGCCAGCAGCTTGGAGGCAGGAAACATTCAGTACTTC. Translation: CASSLEAGNIQYF.

The chain is built from TRBV6-5 and TRBJ1-4, with TRBD1 matching 8 bases. CDR3 size: 15 residues. CDR1 is MNHEY, CDR2 SVGAGI, per germline. Trimming took 0 bases from V and 7 from J; bases not matched to a gene: 4. The CDR3 bases are TGTGCCAGCAGTTACTCAGGACAGGGCATTGAAAAACTGTTTTTT. This encodes CASSYSGQGIEKLFF.

The J gene is TRBJ1-3, the V gene TRBV7-2; D not resolved. CDR1 and CDR2 (germline): SGHTA, FQGNSA. The CDR3 totals 10 residues. The CDR3 DNA follows: TGTGCACTTTACTCCAACACCATATATTTT. It codes for CALYSNTIYF.

The V call is TRBV7-3, the J call TRBJ2-1, with TRBD2 as a possible D gene (6 bases). CDR1 is SGHTA and CDR2 is FQGTGA in the germline V gene. The CDR3 contains 13 residues. Between the trimmed V and J ends, which lost 5 bases and 9 bases, there was a span of 14 bases. CDR3 nucleotides: TGTGCCAGCAGCGTGGACTTGGGGGGTGAGCAGTTCTTC. Translated: CASSVDLGGEQFF. Complete variable domain (other parts from reference TRBV7-3 and TRBJ2-1): GAGVSQTPSNKVTEKGKYVELRCDPISGHTALYWYRQSLGQGPEFLIYFQGTGAADDSGLPNDRFFAVRPEGSVSTLKIQRTERGDSAVYLCASSVDLGGEQFFGPGTRLTVL.

The CDR3 nucleotides read TGCGCCAGCAGCCGGGACCCGAGCTCCTACAATGAGCAGTTCTTC. Its protein is CASSRDPSSYNEQFF. The chain combines TRBV4-3 with TRBJ2-1; either TRBD1 or TRBD2 may fit D (5 bases each). CDR3 size: 15 residues. Germline V CDR1 and CDR2: LGHNA, YSLEER. Trimming took 4 bases from V and 0 from J, leaving 10 bases between them.

CDR3 nucleotide sequence: TGCGCCAGCAGCCAAGAAATTTGGGGCTCTGGAAACACCATATATTTT. This translates into CASSQEIWGSGNTIYF. This sequence joins TRBV4-1 and TRBJ1-3, with D unclear. The V gene lost 0 bases and the J gene lost 0 bases, with 9 bases spanning the gap. This CDR3 contains 16 residues. CDR1 MGHRA and CDR2 YSYEKL come from the germline V gene.

This clone has more than one count but fewer than ten. V and J are TRBV23-1 and TRBJ2-7; D remains ambiguous. TRBV23-1 is known as an ORF, though its function is uncertain. Trimming removed 0 bases from V and 1 base from J, with 22 bases in between. The CDR3 covers 19 residues. For the CDR3, the DNA is TGCGCCAGCAGTCAATCAGGAAGGCTCTCCGTAAGTAGGTCCTACGAGCAGTACGTC. Its translation is CASSQSGRLSVSRSYEQYV.

The chain links TRBV7-2 to TRBJ1-1, with D possibly being TRBD1 (5 bases). Per the germline V gene, CDR1 is SGHTA and CDR2 is FQGNSA. This CDR3 is 12 amino acids long. Deletions cut 1 base from V and 5 bases from J, with 5 bases between. The CDR3 spells CASSLDRTEAFF. The CDR3 nucleotides read TGTGCCAGCAGCTTAGACAGGACTGAAGCTTTCTTT. The full variable domain, completed using reference TRBV7-2 and TRBJ1-1, is GAGVSQSPSNKVTEKGKDVELRCDPISGHTALYWYRQSLGQGLEFLIYFQGNSAPDKSGLPSDRFSAERTGGSVSTLTIQRTQQEDSAVYLCASSLDRTEAFFGQGTRLTVV.

The genes are TRBV11-3 and TRBJ2-7; TRBD2 is a possible D gene (7 bases). Germline CDR1 is SGHNT and CDR2 is YENEEA. This CDR3 is built from 15 residues. V was pared by 1 base and J by 2 bases, with 12 bases between. As DNA, the CDR3 is TGTGCCAGCAGCTTAGGAGCGGGACAAACCTACGAGCAGTACTTC. This encodes CASSLGAGQTYEQYF.

This chain uses TRBV6-6 with TRBJ1-1, with D unclear. CDR1 MNHNY and CDR2 SVGAGI come from the germline V gene (reference sequence). The CDR3 spans 10 residues. V was pared by 6 bases and J by 4 bases, with 3 bases between. CDR3 in amino acids: CASRGTEAFF. The CDR3 coding sequence is TGTGCCAGCAGGGGCACTGAAGCTTTCTTT.